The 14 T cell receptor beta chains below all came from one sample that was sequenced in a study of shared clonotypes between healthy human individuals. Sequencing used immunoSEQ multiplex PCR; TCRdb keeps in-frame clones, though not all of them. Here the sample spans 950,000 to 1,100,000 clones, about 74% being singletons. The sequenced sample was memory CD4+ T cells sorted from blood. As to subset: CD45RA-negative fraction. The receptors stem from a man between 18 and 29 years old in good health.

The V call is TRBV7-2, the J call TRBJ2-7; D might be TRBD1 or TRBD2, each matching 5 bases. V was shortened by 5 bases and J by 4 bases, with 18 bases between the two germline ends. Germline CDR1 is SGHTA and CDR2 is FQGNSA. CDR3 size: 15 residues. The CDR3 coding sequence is TGTGCCAGCAGCCCGGGGACCGAGCCCTTTTACGAGCAGTACTTC. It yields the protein CASSPGTEPFYEQYF. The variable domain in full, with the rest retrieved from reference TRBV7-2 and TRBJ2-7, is GAGVSQSPSNKVTEKGKDVELRCDPISGHTALYWYRQSLGQGLEFLIYFQGNSAPDKSGLPSDRFSAERTGGSVSTLTIQRTQQEDSAVYLCASSPGTEPFYEQYFGPGTRLTVT.

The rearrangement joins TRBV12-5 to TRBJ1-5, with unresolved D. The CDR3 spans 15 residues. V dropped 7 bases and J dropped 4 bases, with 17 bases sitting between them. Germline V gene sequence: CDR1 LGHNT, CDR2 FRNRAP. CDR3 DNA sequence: TGTGCTAGTGCAAACTTGGGTATATGGAATCAGCCCCAGCATTTT. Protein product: CASANLGIWNQPQHF.

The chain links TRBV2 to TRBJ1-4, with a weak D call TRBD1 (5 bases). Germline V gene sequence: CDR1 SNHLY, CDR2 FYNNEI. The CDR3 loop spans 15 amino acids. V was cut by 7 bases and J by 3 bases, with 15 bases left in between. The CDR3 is CASNEGRLPNEKLFF. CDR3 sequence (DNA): TGTGCCAGCAACGAGGGGAGGTTACCTAATGAAAAACTGTTTTTT.

The CDR3 reads CAWRNTGGGGYTF. Written as DNA, the CDR3 is TGTGCCTGGAGAAACACAGGGGGCGGAGGCTACACCTTC. The chain links TRBV30 to TRBJ1-2; TRBD1 agrees at 9 bases. The CDR3 is 13 amino acids. Germline-derived CDR1 and CDR2 are GTSNPN and SVGIG (reference sequence). V was clipped by 3 bases and J by 8 bases; unmatched bases: 7. The variable domain in full, completed from reference TRBV30 and TRBJ1-2, reads SQTIHQWPATLVQPVGSPLSLECTVEGTSNPNLYWYRQAAGRGLQLLFYSVGIGQISSEVPQNLSASRPQDRQFILSSKKLLLSDSGFYLCAWRNTGGGGYTFGSGTRLTVV.

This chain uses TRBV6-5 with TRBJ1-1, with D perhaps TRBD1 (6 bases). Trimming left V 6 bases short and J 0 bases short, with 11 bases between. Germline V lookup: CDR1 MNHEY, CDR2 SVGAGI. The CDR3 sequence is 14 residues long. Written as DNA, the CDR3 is TGTGCCAGCAGCATGGGACACCTGAACACTGAAGCTTTCTTT. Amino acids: CASSMGHLNTEAFF.

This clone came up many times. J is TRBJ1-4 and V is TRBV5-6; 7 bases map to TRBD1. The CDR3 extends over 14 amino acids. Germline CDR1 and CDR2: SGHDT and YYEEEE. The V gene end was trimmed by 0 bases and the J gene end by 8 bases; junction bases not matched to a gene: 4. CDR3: CASSLGTGDEKLFF. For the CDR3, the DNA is TGTGCCAGCAGCTTGGGAACAGGGGACGAAAAACTGTTTTTT.

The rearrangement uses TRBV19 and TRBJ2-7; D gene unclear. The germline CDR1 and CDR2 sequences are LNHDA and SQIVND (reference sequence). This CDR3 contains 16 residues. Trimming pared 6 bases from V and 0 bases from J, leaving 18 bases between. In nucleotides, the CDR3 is TGTGCCAGTAGCCCCTCCGGTACGGGCATCTCCTACGAGCAGTACTTC. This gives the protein CASSPSGTGISYEQYF. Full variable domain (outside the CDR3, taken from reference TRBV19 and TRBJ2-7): DGGITQSPKYLFRKEGQNVTLSCEQNLNHDAMYWYRQDPGQGLRLIYYSQIVNDFQKGDIAEGYSVSREKKESFPLTVTSAQKNPTAFYLCASSPSGTGISYEQYFGPGTRLTVT.

CDR3: CASQPASGGLTNEQFF. In nucleotides, the CDR3 is TGTGCCAGCCAGCCGGCTAGCGGGGGCCTAACCAATGAGCAGTTCTTC. The chain links TRBV19 to TRBJ2-1; 10 nucleotides align to TRBD2. The junction had 14 bases not matched to a gene; V was cut back by 9 bases and J by 6 bases. The length of the CDR3 is 16 residues. Germline values: CDR1 LNHDA, CDR2 SQIVND (reference sequence). Together with reference TRBV19 and TRBJ2-1, the CDR3 gives the full variable domain: DGGITQSPKYLFRKEGQNVTLSCEQNLNHDAMYWYRQDPGQGLRLIYYSQIVNDFQKGDIAEGYSVSREKKESFPLTVTSAQKNPTAFYLCASQPASGGLTNEQFFGPGTRLTVL.

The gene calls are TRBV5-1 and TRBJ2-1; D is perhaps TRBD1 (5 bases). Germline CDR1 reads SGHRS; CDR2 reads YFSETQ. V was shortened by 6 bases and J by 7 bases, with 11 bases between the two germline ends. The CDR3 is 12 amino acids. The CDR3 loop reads CASKDIGNEQFF. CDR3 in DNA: TGCGCCAGCAAGGACATAGGGAATGAGCAGTTCTTC.

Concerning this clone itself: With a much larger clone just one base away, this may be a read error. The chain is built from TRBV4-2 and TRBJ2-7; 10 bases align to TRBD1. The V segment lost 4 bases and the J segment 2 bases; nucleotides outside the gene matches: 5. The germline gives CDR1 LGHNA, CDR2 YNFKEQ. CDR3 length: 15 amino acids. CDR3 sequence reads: CASSPGQGTTYEQYF. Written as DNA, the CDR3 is TGTGCCAGCAGCCCGGGACAGGGGACTACCTACGAGCAGTACTTC.

This chain's CDR3 is CASTPTGAFYEQYF. CDR3 bases: TGTGCCAGTACCCCGACAGGGGCCTTCTACGAGCAGTACTTC. This chain connects TRBV19 to TRBJ2-7; TRBD1 aligns across 8 bases. From germline, CDR1 is LNHDA and CDR2 SQIVND (reference sequence). This CDR3 is built from 14 residues. The V and J ends lost 7 bases and 3 bases, in that order; junction bases with no gene match: 8.

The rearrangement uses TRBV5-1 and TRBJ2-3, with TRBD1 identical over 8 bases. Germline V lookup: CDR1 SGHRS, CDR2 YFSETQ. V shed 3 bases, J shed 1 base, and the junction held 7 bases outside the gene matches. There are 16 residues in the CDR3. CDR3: CASSWGDRLGTDTQYF. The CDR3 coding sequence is TGCGCCAGCAGCTGGGGGGACAGGCTTGGCACAGATACGCAGTATTTT.

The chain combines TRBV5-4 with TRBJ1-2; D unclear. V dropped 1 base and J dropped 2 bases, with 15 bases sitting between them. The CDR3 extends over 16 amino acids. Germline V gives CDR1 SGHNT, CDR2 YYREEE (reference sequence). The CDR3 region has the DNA TGTGCCAGCAGCTTGCGAGCTATCTCACCGAACTATGGCTACACCTTC. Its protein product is CASSLRAISPNYGYTF.

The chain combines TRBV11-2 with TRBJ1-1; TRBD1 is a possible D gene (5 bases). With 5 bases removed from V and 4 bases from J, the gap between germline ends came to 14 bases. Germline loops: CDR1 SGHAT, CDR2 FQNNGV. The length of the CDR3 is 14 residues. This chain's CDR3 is CASSQVMGVTEAFF. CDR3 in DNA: TGTGCCAGCAGCCAGGTAATGGGGGTCACTGAAGCTTTCTTT.